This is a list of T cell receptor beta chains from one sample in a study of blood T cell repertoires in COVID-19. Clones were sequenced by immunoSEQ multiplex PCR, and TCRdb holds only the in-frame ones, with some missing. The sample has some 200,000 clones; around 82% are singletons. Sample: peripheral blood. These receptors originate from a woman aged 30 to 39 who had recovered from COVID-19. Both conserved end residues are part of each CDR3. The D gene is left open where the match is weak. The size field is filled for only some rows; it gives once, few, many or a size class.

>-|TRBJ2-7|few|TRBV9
TGTGCCAGCAGCGTAGACAGCTACGAGCAGTACTTC
CASSVDSYEQYF
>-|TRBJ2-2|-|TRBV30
TGTGCCTGGAGGCCCAGTACCGGGGAGCTGTTTTTT
CAWRPSTGELFF
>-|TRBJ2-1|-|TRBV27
TGTGCCAGTAAGAAACAGGACGGCTCCTACAATGAGCAGTTCTTC
CASKKQDGSYNEQFF
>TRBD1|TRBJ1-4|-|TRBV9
TGTGCCAGCAGCGTAGGAAGCACAGGGGGCCTCGCTGAAAAACTGTTTTTT
CASSVGSTGGLAEKLFF
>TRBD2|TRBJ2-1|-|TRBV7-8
TGTGCCAGCAGCCGCGGGGCTAGCGGGGTCAATTCCTACAATGAGCAGTTCTTC
CASSRGASGVNSYNEQFF
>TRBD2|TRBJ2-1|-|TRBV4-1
TGCGCCAGCAGTCGACCTGGACTAGCCCTGACTCGGTTCTTC
CASSRPGLALTRFF
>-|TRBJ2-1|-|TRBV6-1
TGTGCCAGCAGTGAACCCCTAGGCCCCTACAATGAGCAGTTCTTC
CASSEPLGPYNEQFF
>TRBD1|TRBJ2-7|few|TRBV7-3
TGTGCCAGCAGTTACAGGGGCTTC
CASSYRGF
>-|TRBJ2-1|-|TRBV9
TGTGCCAGCAGCGGATTAGACAGTCTCTACAATGAGCAGTTCTTC
CASSGLDSLYNEQFF
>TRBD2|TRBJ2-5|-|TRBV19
TGTGCCAGTAGTATTAATAGCGGGAGGGTCGGAGAGACCCAGTACTTC
CASSINSGRVGETQYF
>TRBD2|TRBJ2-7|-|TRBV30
TGTGCCTGGAGTGTACTAGCGGGAGTTTACGAGCAGTACTTC
CAWSVLAGVYEQYF
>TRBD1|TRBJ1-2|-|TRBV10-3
TGTGCCAGCGACAGGGGGCCAACAAACTATGGCTACACCTTC
CASDRGPTNYGYTF
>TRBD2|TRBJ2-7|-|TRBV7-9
TGTGCCAGCAGTATCCTAGCGGGTGTGAACCGCTACGAGCAGTACTTC
CASSILAGVNRYEQYF
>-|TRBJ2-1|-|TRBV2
TGTGCCAGCACCCTACTCATCGGGTATAATGAGCAGTTCTTC
CASTLLIGYNEQFF
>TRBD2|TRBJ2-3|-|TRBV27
TGTGCCAGCAGTCTTATACTAGCGGGAGGGTTGGATACGCAGTATTTT
CASSLILAGGLDTQYF
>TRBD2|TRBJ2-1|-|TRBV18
TGTGCCAGCTCACCGGGGAGCGGGAGATACAATGAGCAGTTCTTC
CASSPGSGRYNEQFF
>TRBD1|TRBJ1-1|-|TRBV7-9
TGTGCCAGCAGCTCACAGGGGGCGAACACTGAAGCTTTCTTT
CASSSQGANTEAFF
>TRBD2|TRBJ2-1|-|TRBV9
TGTGCCAGCAAGGGCGGGAGTCAGAATGAGCAGTTCTTC
CASKGGSQNEQFF
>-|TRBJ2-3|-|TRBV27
TGTGCCAGCAGGACACGGAGCACAGATACGCAGTATTTT
CASRTRSTDTQYF
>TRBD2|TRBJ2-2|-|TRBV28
TGTGCCAGCCCCATTCCCGGACTAGCGGGAGGACTGAACACCGGGGAGCTGTTTTTT
CASPIPGLAGGLNTGELFF
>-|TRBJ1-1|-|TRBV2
TGTGCCAGTCACATGAACACTGAAGCTTTCTTT
CASHMNTEAFF
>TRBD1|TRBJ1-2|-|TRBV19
TGTGCCAGTAGTCCCGGGACAGGCTATGGCTACACCTTC
CASSPGTGYGYTF
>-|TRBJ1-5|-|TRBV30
TGTGCCTGGAGTGTACTACGAACGACAGGAAGCAATCAGCCCCAGCATTTT
CAWSVLRTTGSNQPQHF
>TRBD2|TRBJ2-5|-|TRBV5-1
TGCGCCACCTCACTAGCGGGGGGAGAGACCCAGTACTTC
CATSLAGGETQYF
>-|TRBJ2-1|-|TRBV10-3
TGTGCCATCAGTGAGTCTTTGGAGTACAATGAGCAGTTCTTC
CAISESLEYNEQFF
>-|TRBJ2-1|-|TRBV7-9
TGTGCCAGCAGCCTACCCATATATGAGCAGTTCTTC
CASSLPIYEQFF
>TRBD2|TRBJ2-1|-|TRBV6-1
TGTGCCAGCAGTGCATATCCGGGACTAGCGGGAGGTAGCTCCTACAATGAGCAGTTCTTC
CASSAYPGLAGGSSYNEQFF
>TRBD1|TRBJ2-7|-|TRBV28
TGTGCCGCACGCGGGACAGGGGTCGATTACGAGCAGTACTTC
CAARGTGVDYEQYF
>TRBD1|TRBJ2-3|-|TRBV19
TGTGCCAGTAGTATAGGGACAGGGGGGGCTGCAGATACGCAGTATTTT
CASSIGTGGAADTQYF
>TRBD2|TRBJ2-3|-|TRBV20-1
TGCAGTGCTAGTCTACCGAATAGCGGGAGTGGTCTCTTCGTGGGCACAGATACGCAGTATTTT
CSASLPNSGSGLFVGTDTQYF
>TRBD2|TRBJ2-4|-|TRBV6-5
TGTGCCAGCAGTAAAACCTGGACTAGTCAAAACATTCAGTACTTC
CASSKTWTSQNIQYF
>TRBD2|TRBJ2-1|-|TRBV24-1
TGTGCCGCCGGGGGGCGGGAGGGCTATGGCAATGAGCAGTTCTTC
CAAGGREGYGNEQFF
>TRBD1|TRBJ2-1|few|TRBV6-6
TGTGCCAGCAGAACAGGACAGGGCGGCAATGAGCAGTTCTTC
CASRTGQGGNEQFF
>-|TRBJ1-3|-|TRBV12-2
TGTGCAAGTCGCTTAGTAGTCAGGCCCATATATTTT
CASRLVVRPIYF
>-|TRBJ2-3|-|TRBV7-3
TGTGCCAGCAGCCTATGGGGCAGGGCAGATACGCAGTATTTT
CASSLWGRADTQYF
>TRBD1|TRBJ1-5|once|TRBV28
TGTGCCAGCAGTCAGAGGGACAGGGGATACAATCAGCCCCAGCATTTT
CASSQRDRGYNQPQHF
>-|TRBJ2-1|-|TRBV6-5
TGTGCCAGCAGGCTTAGCGGAACCTCCTACAATGAGCAGTTCTTC
CASRLSGTSYNEQFF
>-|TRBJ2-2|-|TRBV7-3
TGTGCCAGCAGCCTATCGACAGAGAACACCGGGGAGCTGTTTTTT
CASSLSTENTGELFF
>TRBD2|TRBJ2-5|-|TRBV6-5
TGTGCCAGCAGACTAGCGGAGTTCCAAGAGACCCAGTACTTC
CASRLAEFQETQYF
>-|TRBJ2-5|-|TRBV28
TGTGCCAGCAGCATTCCCCTAGGGGGCCAAGAGACCCAGTACTTC
CASSIPLGGQETQYF
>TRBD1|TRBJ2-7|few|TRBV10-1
TGCGCCAGCAGACGGACAGGGAACGACGAGCAGTACTTC
CASRRTGNDEQYF
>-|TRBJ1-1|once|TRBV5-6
TGTGCCAGCAGACTATGGGGCCCCTCGATGAACACTGAAGCTTTCTTT
CASRLWGPSMNTEAFF
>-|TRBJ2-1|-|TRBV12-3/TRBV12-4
TGTGCCAGCAGTCCCGGCCGTCTAGCGTCGCAGTTCTTC
CASSPGRLASQFF